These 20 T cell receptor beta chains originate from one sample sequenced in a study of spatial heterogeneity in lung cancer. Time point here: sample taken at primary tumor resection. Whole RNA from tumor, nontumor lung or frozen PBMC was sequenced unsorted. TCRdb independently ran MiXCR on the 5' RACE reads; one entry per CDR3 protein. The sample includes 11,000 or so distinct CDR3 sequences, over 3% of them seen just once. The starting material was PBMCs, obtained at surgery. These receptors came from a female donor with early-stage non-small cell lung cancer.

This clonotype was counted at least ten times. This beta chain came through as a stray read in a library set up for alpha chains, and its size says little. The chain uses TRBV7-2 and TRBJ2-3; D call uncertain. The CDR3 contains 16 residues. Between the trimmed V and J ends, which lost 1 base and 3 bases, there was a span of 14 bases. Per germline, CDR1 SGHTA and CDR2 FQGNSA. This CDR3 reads CASSLGVDQRTDTQYF. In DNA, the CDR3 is TGTGCCAGCAGCTTAGGAGTGGATCAAAGGACAGATACGCAGTATTTT.

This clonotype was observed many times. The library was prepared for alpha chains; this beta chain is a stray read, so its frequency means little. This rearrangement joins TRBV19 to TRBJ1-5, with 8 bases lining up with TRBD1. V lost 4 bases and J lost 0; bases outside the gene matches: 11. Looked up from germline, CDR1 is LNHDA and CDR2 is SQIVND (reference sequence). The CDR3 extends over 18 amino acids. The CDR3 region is CASSTTGVSTHSNQPQHF. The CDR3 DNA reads TGTGCCAGTAGTACGACAGGGGTCTCCACCCATAGCAATCAGCCCCAGCATTTT.

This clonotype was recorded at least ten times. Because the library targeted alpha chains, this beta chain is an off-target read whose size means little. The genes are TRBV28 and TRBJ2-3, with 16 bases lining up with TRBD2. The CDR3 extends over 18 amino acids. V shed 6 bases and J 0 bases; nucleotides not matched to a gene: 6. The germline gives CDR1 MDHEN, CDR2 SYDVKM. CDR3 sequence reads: CASSDGTSGRGSTDTQYF. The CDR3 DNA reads TGTGCCAGCAGCGACGGGACTAGCGGGAGGGGAAGCACAGATACGCAGTATTTT.

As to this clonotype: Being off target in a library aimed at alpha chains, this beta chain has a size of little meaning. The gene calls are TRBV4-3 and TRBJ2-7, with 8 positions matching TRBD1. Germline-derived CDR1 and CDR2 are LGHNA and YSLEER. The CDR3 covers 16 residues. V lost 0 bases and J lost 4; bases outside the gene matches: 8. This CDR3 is CASSQDGTGGRYEQYF. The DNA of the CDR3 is TGCGCCAGCAGCCAAGATGGAACAGGGGGGAGGTACGAGCAGTACTTC.

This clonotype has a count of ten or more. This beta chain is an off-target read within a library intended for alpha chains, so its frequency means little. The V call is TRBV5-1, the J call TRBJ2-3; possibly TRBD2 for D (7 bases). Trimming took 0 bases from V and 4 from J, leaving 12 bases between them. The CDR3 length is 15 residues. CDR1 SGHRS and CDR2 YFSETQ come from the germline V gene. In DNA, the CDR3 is TGCGCCAGCAGCTTGGGCGGCGGGGGCCCAGATACGCAGTATTTT. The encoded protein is CASSLGGGGPDTQYF.

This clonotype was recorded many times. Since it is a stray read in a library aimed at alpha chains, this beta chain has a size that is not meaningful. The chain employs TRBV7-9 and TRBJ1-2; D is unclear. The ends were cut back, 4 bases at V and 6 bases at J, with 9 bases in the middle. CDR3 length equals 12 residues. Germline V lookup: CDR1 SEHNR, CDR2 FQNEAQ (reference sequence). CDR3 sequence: CASSSYTNGYTF. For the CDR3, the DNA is TGTGCCAGCAGCTCCTATACTAATGGCTACACCTTC. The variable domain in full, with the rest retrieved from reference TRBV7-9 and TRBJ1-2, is DTGVSQNPRHKITKRGQNVTFRCDPISEHNRLYWYRQTLGQGPEFLTYFQNEAQLEKSRLLSDRFSAERPKGSFSTLEIQRTEQGDSAMYLCASSSYTNGYTFGSGTRLTVV.

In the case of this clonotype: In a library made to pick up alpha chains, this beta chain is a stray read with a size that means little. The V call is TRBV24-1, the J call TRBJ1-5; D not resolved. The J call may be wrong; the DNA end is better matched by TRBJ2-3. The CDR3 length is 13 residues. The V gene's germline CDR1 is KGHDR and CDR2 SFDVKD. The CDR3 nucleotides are TGTGCCACCAGTGACCGGTTCGATCAGCCCCAGTATTTT. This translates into CATSDRFDQPQYF.

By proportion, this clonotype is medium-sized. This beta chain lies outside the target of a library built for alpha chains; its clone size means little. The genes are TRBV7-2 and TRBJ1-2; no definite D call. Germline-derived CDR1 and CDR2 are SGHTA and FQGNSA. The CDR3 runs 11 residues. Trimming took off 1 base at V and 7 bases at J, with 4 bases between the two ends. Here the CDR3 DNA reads TGTGCCAGCAGCTTAGGAGGTGGCTACACCTTC. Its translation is CASSLGGGYTF.

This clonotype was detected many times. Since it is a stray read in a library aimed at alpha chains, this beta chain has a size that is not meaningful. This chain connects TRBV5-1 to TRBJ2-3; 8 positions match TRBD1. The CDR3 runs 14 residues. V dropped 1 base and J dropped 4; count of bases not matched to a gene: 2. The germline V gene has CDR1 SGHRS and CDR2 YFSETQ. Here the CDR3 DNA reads TGCGCCAGCAGCTTGCTACAGGGGGCAGATACGCAGTATTTT. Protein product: CASSLLQGADTQYF.

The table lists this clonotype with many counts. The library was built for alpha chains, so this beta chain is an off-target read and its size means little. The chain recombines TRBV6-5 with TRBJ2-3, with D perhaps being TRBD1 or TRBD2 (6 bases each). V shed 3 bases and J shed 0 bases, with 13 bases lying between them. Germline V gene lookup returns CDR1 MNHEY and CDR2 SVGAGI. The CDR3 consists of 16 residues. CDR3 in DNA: TGTGCCAGCAGTTATTCTCCGGGGGCGAGCACAGATACGCAGTATTTT. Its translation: CASSYSPGASTDTQYF.

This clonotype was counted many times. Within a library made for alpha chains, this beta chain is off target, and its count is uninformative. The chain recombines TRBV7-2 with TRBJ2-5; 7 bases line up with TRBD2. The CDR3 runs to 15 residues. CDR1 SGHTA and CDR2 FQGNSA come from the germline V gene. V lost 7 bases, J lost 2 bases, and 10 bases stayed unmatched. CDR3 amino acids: CASKQQRGSQETQYF. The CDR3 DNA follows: TGTGCCAGCAAACAGCAGCGGGGATCACAAGAGACCCAGTACTTC.

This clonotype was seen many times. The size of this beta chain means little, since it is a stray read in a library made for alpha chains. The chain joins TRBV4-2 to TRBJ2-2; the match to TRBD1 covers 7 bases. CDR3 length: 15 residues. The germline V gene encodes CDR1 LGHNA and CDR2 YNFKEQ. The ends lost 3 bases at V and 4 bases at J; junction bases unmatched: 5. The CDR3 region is CASSHDRDLTGELFF. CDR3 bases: TGTGCCAGCAGCCACGACAGGGACCTCACCGGGGAGCTGTTTTTT.

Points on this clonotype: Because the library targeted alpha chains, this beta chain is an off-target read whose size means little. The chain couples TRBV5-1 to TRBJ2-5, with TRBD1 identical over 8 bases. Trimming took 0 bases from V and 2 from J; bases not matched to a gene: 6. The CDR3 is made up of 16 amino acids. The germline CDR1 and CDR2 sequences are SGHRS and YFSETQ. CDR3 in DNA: TGCGCCAGCAGCTTGGAGGGCAGGGGGCGGCAAGAGACCCAGTACTTC. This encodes CASSLEGRGRQETQYF.

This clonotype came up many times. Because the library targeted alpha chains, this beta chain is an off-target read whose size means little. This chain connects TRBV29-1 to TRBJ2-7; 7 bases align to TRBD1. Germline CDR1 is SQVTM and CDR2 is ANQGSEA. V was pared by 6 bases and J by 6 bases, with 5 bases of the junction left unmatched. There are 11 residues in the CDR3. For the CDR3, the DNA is TGCAGCGTGGGGGCAGGGGGCGAGCAGTACTTC. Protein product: CSVGAGGEQYF.

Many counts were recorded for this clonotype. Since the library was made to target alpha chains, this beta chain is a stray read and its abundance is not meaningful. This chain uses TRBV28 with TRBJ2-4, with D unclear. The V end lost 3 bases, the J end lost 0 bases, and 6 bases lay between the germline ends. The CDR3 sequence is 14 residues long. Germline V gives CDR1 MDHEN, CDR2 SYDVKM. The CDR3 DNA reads TGTGCCAGCAGTTTGCCCGAAGCCAAAAACATTCAGTACTTC. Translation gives CASSLPEAKNIQYF. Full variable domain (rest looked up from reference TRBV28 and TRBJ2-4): DVKVTQSSRYLVKRTGEKVFLECVQDMDHENMFWYRQDPGLGLRLIYFSYDVKMKEKGDIPEGYSVSREKKERFSLILESASTNQTSMYLCASSLPEAKNIQYFGAGTRLSVL.

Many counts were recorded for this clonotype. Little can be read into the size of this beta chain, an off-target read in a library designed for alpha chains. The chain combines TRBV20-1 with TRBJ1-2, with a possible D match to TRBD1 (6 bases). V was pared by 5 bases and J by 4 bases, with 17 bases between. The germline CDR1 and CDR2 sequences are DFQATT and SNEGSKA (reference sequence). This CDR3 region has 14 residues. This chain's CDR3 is CSAPRLGAGYGYTF. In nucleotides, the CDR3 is TGCAGTGCTCCAAGACTGGGGGCGGGCTATGGCTACACCTTC.

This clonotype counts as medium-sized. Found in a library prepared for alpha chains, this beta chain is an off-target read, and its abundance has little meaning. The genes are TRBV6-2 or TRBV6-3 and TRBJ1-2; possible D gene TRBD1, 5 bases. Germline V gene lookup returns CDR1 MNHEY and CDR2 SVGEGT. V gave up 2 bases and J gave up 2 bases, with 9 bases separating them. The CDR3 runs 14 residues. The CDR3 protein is CASSYERDNYGYTF. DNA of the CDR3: TGTGCCAGCAGTTACGAGAGGGACAACTATGGCTACACCTTC.

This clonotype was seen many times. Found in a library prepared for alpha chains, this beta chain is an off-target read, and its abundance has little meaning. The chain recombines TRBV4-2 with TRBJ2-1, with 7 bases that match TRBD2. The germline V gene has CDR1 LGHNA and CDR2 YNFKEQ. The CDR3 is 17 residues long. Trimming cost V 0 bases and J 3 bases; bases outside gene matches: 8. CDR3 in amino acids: CASSQEEGGSNYNEQFF. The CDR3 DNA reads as TGTGCCAGCAGCCAAGAAGAGGGCGGGAGTAACTACAATGAGCAGTTCTTC.

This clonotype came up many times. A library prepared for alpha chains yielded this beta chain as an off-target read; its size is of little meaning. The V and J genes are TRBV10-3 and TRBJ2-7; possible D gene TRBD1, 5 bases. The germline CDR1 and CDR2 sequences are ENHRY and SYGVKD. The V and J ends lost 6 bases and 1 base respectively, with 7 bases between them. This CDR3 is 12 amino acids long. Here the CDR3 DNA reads TGTGCCATCAGCTCAGGGTCCTACGAGCAGTACTTC. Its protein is CAISSGSYEQYF.

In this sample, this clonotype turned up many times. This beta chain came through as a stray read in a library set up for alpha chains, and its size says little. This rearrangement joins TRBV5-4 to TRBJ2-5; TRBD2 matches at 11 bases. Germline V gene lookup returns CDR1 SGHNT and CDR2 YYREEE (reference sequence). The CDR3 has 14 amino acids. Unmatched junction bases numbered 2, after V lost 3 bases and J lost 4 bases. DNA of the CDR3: TGTGCCAGCAGCTCCGGACTAGCGGGAGAGACCCAGTACTTC. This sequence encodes CASSSGLAGETQYF.